This section outlines one T cell receptor beta chain sequence together with its context. Its antigen remains undetermined. Base qualities are not at hand, and no much larger clone is one base apart. Read against the paper, the sample's time point label means: pretreatment peripheral blood. A cohort of roughly 30 patients with locally advanced or metastatic urothelial carcinoma, treated at Memorial Sloan Kettering on a trial protocol, was included. Peripheral blood mononuclear cells were collected pretreatment and during treatment, at between 1 and 8 total time points per patient. The Qiagen DNeasy Blood extraction kit was used to purify genomic DNA from total PBMCs and tumor samples. PBMCs were collected pretreatment and during treatment, and were isolated and stored as previously described. The data were obtained in a study of PD-L1 blockade in urothelial cancer (dated by TCRdb to 2017 to 2019). At the level of the whole study: All patients started therapy in about 2014 and received atezolizumab 1,200 mg intravenously every 3 weeks. About 90% of the roughly 29 patients were identified as males with urothelial cancer of bladder origin, and a prior smoking history was reported by 18 of 29 patients. An ECOG performance status of 0 or 1 was recorded for the patients, and 0 to 3 prior chemotherapy regimens had been received by the patients. Blood samples were analyzed at two time points: 3 weeks after treatment start (second dose) and 6 weeks after treatment start. Blood samples gave median yields of approximately 130,000 T cells and over 80,000 unique TCRs, along with a median clonality of 0.080. The study, an exploratory multi-omic analysis, examined somatic, immune and clinical correlates of response to PD-L1 blockade with atezolizumab in urothelial cancer. Pretreatment tumor samples, along with matched peripheral blood collected serially before and after atezolizumab treatment, underwent TCR sequencing. Progression-free survival longer than 6 months counted as durable clinical benefit, and TCR features were additionally tested against both progression-free and overall survival. In the same patients, pretreatment tumors underwent whole exome sequencing and RNA sequencing in addition to TCR sequencing. Durable clinical benefit was achieved by nine patients and was not achieved by 20 patients. Just over 28 patients had pretreatment blood TCR-seq, about 24 had at least one posttreatment blood collection, and about 24 had tumor TCR-seq. Study-wide findings and limitations: Because of the small sample size (n ≈ 31) and the many exploratory analyses performed, the results are intended to be regarded as hypothesis-generating. Among patients with durable benefit, tumor-associated TCR clones showed greater expansion in peripheral blood 3 weeks after treatment started (n of about 20, p = 0.022). A pretreatment peripheral blood TCR clonality below the median was linked to improved progression-free and overall survival.

Synthetic TCR analog templates were spiked into each PCR so that absolute template abundance could be estimated from read counts. TCRbeta CDR3 regions were amplified from genomic DNA with bias-controlled V and J gene primers using the immunoSEQ assay. Sequencing of rearranged TCRbeta segments was done at approximately 20X coverage. As for the authors' bioinformatics: Clustering was used to correct sequencing errors, and CDR3s were annotated against IMGT so that V, D and J genes could be assigned. Downstream analyses used only productive TCRbeta rearrangements, leaving out any out-of-frame or stop-codon sequences. Clonality was computed as one minus Shannon entropy normalized by the log of the number of unique productive sequences. Fisher's exact test with Benjamini-Hochberg correction, at a threshold of adjusted p below 0.01, was used to find clones that differed between time points or between blood and tumor. What TCRdb holds here is the immuneACCESS table cut down to in-frame rearrangements. Part of the clones is not present; checked against another copy, under half of the missing clones reflect an unresolved V gene, and the others are unexplained. V and J calls and clone size are copied from that table; D and trimming were computed from the DNA. The sample yields tens of thousands of clones; approximately 83% were counted once. The ten largest clones take up 14% to 15% of the sample.

Inclusive of the bounding cysteine and phenylalanine, the CDR3 is 15 residues long. The kept DNA is CDR3 alone, 45 bases in frame from the first base. V was cut back by 5 bases and J by 4 bases, leaving a gap of 14 bases between them. Via the germline V gene, CDR1 is KGHSH and CDR2 LQKENI. The V and J genes are TRBV18 and TRBJ2-2, with TRBD1 perhaps the D gene, on 8 matching bases. The sample here was PBMCs, taken around atezolizumab (anti-PD-L1) treatment. This receptor was taken from a man in his 60s with urothelial cancer. The CDR3 reads as follows: CASSTQGGSTGELFF. The DNA is TGTGCCAGCTCAACACAGGGGGGGAGCACCGGGGAGCTGTTTTTT.